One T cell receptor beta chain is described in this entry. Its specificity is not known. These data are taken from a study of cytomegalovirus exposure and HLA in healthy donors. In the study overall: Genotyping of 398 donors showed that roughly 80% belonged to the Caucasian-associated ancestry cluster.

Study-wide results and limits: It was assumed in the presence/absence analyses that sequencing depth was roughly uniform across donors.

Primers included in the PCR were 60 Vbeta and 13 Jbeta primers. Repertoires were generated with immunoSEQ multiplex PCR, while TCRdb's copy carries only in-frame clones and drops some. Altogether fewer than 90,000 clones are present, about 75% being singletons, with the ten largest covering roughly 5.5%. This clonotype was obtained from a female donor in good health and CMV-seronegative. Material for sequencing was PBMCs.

CDR3 protein: CASLLGGSTEAFF. In DNA form, the CDR3 reads TGTGCCAGCCTCCTAGGAGGGTCCACTGAAGCTTTCTTT. The chain couples TRBV7-9 to TRBJ1-1; D ambiguous. The germline V and J ends were trimmed by 8 bases and 4 bases, with 14 bases remaining between them. Germline V CDR1 and CDR2: SEHNR, FQNEAQ (reference sequence). The CDR3 totals 13 residues.